This T cell receptor beta chain came from a study of T cell responses to AZD1222 COVID-19 vaccine. Assay used: immunoSEQ multiplex PCR; TCRdb lists only in-frame clones, some missing. There are 100,000 to 120,000 clones in the sample; about 87% occur only once, and roughly 1.6% lies in the top ten. This CDR3 is 14 amino acids long. V lost 0 bases, J lost 5 bases, and 7 bases lay in between. Germline V gene sequence: CDR1 LGHDT, CDR2 YNNKEL (reference sequence). The sequences come from peripheral blood, collected on day 0 of AZD1222 vaccination. The sequence was collected from an adult in good health. The chain recombines TRBV3-1 (or the pseudogene TRBV3-2) with TRBJ2-2; no reliable D call. CDR3 nucleotides: TGTGCCAGCAGCCAAGATTCCGTTACCGGGGAGCTGTTTTTT. This translates into CASSQDSVTGELFF.